This TCR beta chain originates from a study of shared clonotypes between healthy human individuals. A single count supports this clone. The table came from immunoSEQ multiplex PCR; TCRdb's copy has only in-frame clones and leaves some out. Of around 2.5 million clones in the sample, approximately 94% were seen once. This CDR3 comprises 14 residues. Germline loops: CDR1 MNHNS, CDR2 SASEGT. With 7 bases removed from V and 1 base from J, the gap between germline ends came to 8 bases. This clonotype was obtained from a man between 18 and 29 years old in good health. Some clones in this sample may be carry-over from other donors' samples. The V gene is TRBV6-1, the J gene TRBJ2-6; no clear D. The source material was naive CD4+ T cells from PBMCs. Sample subset: CD45RA+ positively selected. The CDR3 reads CASNEWSGANVLTF. CDR3 coding DNA: TGTGCCAGCAACGAGTGGTCTGGGGCCAACGTCCTGACTTTC.